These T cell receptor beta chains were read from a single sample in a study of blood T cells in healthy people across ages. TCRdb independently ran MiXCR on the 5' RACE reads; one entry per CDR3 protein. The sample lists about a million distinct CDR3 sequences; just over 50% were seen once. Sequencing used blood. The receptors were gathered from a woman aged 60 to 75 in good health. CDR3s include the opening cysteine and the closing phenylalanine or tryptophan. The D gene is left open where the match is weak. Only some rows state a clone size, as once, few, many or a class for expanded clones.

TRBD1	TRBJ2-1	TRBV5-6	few	TGTGCCAGCAGCTTGGCTGGGACAGGGGGTTACAATGAGCAGTTCTTC	CASSLAGTGGYNEQFF
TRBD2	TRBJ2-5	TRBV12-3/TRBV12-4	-	TGTGCCAGCAGTTCCCCGGGACTAGCGGTCAGGGGGGAGACCCAGTACTTC	CASSSPGLAVRGETQYF
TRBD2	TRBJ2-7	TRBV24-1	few	TGTGCCACCAGTGAAACCGGCGGGGGCTACGAGCAGTACTTC	CATSETGGGYEQYF
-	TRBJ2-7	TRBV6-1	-	TGTGCCAGCAGTGGATCGAGCTCCTACGAGCAGTACTTC	CASSGSSSYEQYF
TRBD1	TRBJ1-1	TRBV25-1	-	TGTGCCAGCAGTGCCCCACCCCGGGACAGCACCCACTTGACGAACACTGAAGCTTTCTTT	CASSAPPRDSTHLTNTEAFF
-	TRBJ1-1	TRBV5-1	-	TGCGCCAGCAGCTTCGGGAGCACTGAAGCTTTCTTT	CASSFGSTEAFF
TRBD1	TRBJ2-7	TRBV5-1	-	TGCGCCAGCAGCCGACAGGGGATTGGCGAGCAGTACTTC	CASSRQGIGEQYF
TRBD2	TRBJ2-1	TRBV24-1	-	TGTGCCACCAGTGATTTCGGGACTAGCGGGATTTACAATGAGCAGTTCTTC	CATSDFGTSGIYNEQFF
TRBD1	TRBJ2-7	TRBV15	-	TGTGCCACCAGCAGAGTACAGGGGTCCGAGCAGTACTTC	CATSRVQGSEQYF
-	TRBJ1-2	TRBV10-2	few	TGCGCCAGCAGTGAAGTACCTGAGACTGGCTACACCTTC	CASSEVPETGYTF
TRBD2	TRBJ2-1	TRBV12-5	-	TGTGCTAGTGGCACCGGGACTACATATGAGCAGTTCTTC	CASGTGTTYEQFF
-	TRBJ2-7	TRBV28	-	TGTGCCAGCAGTGAGGGAATCGGCTACGAGCAGTACTTC	CASSEGIGYEQYF
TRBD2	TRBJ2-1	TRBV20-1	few	TGCAGTGCTTCCACTCATGTACAACTAGCGGGACGTACCAATGAGCAGTTCTTC	CSASTHVQLAGRTNEQFF
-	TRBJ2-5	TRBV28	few	TGTGCCAGCAGTCTAGTCGTACGGGAAGAGACCCAGTACTTC	CASSLVVREETQYF
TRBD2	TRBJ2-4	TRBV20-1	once	TGCAGTGCTTGGACTAGCGGGACCTTTGAGCAGTACTTC	CSAWTSGTFEQYF
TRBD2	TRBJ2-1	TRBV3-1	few	TGTGCCAGCTCCTCTCCGGGAGGTTTCAATGAGCAGTTCTTC	CASSSPGGFNEQFF
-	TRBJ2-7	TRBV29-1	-	TGCAGCGTTGGCCGGGGGAGTGGGTCCTACGAGCAGTACTTC	CSVGRGSGSYEQYF
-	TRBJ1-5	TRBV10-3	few	TGTGCCACTTCAGGCAGCAATCAGCCCCAGCATTTT	CATSGSNQPQHF
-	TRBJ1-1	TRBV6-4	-	TGTGCCAGCTCTCAACAGGCGAACACTGAAGCTTTCTTT	CASSQQANTEAFF
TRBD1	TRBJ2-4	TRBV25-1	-	TGTGCCAGCAGTCGAGGACAGGGGGAAGCCAAAAACATTCAGTACTTC	CASSRGQGEAKNIQYF
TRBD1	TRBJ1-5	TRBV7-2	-	TGTGCCAGCAGCGGGAAAACAGGGGGGCAGCCCCAGCATTTT	CASSGKTGGQPQHF
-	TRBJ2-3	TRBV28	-	TGTGCCAGCACCGCGCCGGGACACCCCACAGATACGCAGTATTTT	CASTAPGHPTDTQYF
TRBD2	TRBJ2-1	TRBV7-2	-	TGTGCCAGCAGACTAGCGGGAGGGCCGGGGCGGAATGAGCAGTTCTTC	CASRLAGGPGRNEQFF
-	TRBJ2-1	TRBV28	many	TGTGCCAGCAGTTCCGAAGTTTCATTGAAGTTCTTC	CASSSEVSLKFF